This TCR beta chain is from a study of cytomegalovirus exposure and HLA in healthy donors. Primers: 60 Vbeta forward and 13 Jbeta reverse. The method was immunoSEQ multiplex PCR; TCRdb's version includes in-frame clones alone and lacks a portion of them. The data contain around 130,000 clones, around 73% of them singletons. J lost 2 bases, V lost 4 bases, and 5 bases had no gene match. Germline CDR1 reads SGHTA; CDR2 reads FQGNSA. The CDR3 has 14 residues. The chain has TRBV7-2 and TRBJ2-7; 7 bases are shared with TRBD2. The receptor comes from a man between 45 and 60 years old in good health and CMV-seronegative. The sample was PBMCs. The CDR3: CASSWGGSTYEQYF. DNA of the CDR3: TGTGCCAGCAGCTGGGGCGGGAGTACCTACGAGCAGTACTTC.